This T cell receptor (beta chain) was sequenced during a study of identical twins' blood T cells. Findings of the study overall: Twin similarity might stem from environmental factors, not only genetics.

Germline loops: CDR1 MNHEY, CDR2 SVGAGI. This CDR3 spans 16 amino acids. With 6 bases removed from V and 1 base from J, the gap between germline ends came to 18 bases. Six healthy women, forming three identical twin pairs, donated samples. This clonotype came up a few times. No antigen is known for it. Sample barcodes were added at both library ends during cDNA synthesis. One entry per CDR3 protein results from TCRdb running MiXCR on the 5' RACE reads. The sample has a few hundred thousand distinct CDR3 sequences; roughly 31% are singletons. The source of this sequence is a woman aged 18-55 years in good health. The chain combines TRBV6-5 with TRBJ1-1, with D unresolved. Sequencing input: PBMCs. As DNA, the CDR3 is TGTGCCAGCAGCCTATTGTCTGGCCCCTCGAACACTGAAGCTTTCTTT. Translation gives CASSLLSGPSNTEAFF.